Shown below are 14 T cell receptor beta chains from a single sample sequenced in a study of T cell repertoires in cytomegalovirus infection. Each CDR3 protein is one row after TCRdb ran MiXCR on the reads. The table has roughly 500,000 distinct CDR3 sequences, approximately 10% seen once. Specimen: PBMCs. These receptors all come from a human donor in good health (CMV status not recorded). Some clones in this sample may be carry-over from other donors' samples.

Many counts were recorded for this clonotype. The V and J genes are TRBV12-3 or TRBV12-4 and TRBJ2-2; the match to TRBD2 covers 12 bases. This CDR3 is built from 15 residues. Unmatched junction bases numbered 5, after V lost 6 bases and J lost 6 bases. The CDR3 DNA follows: TGTGCCAGCAGACCCCGGACTAGCGGGGCCGGGGAGCTGTTTTTT. Protein product: CASRPRTSGAGELFF.

The sample holds many counts of this clonotype. V is TRBV28 and J is TRBJ2-7; 11 nucleotides line up with TRBD2. CDR3 size: 20 residues. Germline CDR1 reads MDHEN; CDR2 reads SYDVKM. Trimming at V came to 2 bases and at J to 2 bases, leaving 17 bases not matched to a gene. The DNA of the CDR3 is TGTGCCAGCAGTTTAAGCGGGGGACCTCCGGGGACTAGCGGCCCCTACGAGCAGTACTTC. Its translation: CASSLSGGPPGTSGPYEQYF.

This clonotype was recorded at least ten times. V gene TRBV5-1 combines with J gene TRBJ2-3; 9 bases are shared with TRBD1. The CDR3 consists of 14 residues. V shed 8 bases and J 2 bases; nucleotides not matched to a gene: 6. CDR1 is SGHRS, CDR2 YFSETQ, per germline. The CDR3 DNA sequence: TGCGCCAGTTTACAGGGGGCGGCCACAGATACGCAGTATTTT. Translated, it gives CASLQGAATDTQYF.

This clonotype occurred many times. The chain couples TRBV28 to TRBJ1-4; perhaps TRBD1 as D (5 bases). The length of the CDR3 is 14 residues. Germline-derived CDR1 and CDR2 are MDHEN and SYDVKM. Trimming took 8 bases from V and 5 from J, leaving 15 bases between them. The CDR3 reads CASVPGGANEKLFF. The CDR3 DNA reads TGTGCCAGCGTGCCTGGGGGTGCGAATGAAAAACTGTTTTTT.

This clonotype has at least ten counts. The J gene is TRBJ1-1, the V gene TRBV6-1; TRBD1 matches at 7 bases. CDR1 is MNHNS, CDR2 SASEGT, per germline. J was trimmed by 5 bases and V by 7 bases; bases with no gene match: 4. The CDR3 spans 12 residues. CDR3 DNA: TGTGCCAGCAATAGGGGGCGGACTGAAGCTTTCTTT. Protein sequence: CASNRGRTEAFF.

This clonotype was observed a handful of times. The chain carries TRBV2 and TRBJ2-7; D possibly corresponds to TRBD1 (5 bases). The length of the CDR3 is 14 residues. Germline CDR1 SNHLY, CDR2 FYNNEI. V was cut by 2 bases and J by 6 bases, with 14 bases left in between. The CDR3 here is CASSENLDSPEQYF. For the CDR3, the DNA is TGTGCCAGCAGTGAAAATCTAGACAGTCCCGAGCAGTACTTC.

This clonotype was seen at least ten times. This chain connects TRBV6-6 to TRBJ1-1; the D gene is possibly TRBD1 (6 bases). From germline, CDR1 is MNHNY and CDR2 SVGAGI (reference sequence). V dropped 0 bases and J dropped 4 bases, with 12 bases sitting between them. The CDR3 extends over 15 amino acids. CDR3 sequence: CASSYSLGAGTEAFF. The DNA of the CDR3 is TGTGCCAGCAGTTACTCGCTGGGGGCGGGCACTGAAGCTTTCTTT.

V and J are TRBV27 and TRBJ2-2; TRBD1 matches at 9 bases. The V gene's germline CDR1 is MNHEY and CDR2 SMNVEV (reference sequence). Unmatched junction bases numbered 14, after V lost 5 bases and J lost 4 bases. This CDR3 has 18 residues. The CDR3 DNA reads TGTGCCAGCAGTCCCTTTGGACAGGGGACCCTCGGCACCGGGGAGCTGTTTTTT. Translated: CASSPFGQGTLGTGELFF.

In this sample, this clonotype turned up many times. V is TRBV7-2 and J is TRBJ2-4, with 8 bases matching TRBD2. This CDR3 is 17 amino acids long. From germline, CDR1 is SGHTA and CDR2 FQGNSA. Germline trimming cut 2 bases from V and 1 base from J; bases unmatched to any gene: 7. Here the CDR3 DNA reads TGTGCCAGCAGCTTATACGGGAGGGCCGTGGCCAAAAACATTCAGTACTTC. Protein sequence: CASSLYGRAVAKNIQYF.

Ten or more counts support this clonotype. This rearrangement joins TRBV7-3 to TRBJ2-3; unclear D gene. This CDR3 comprises 15 residues. Germline lookup yields CDR1 SGHTA and CDR2 FQGTGA. With 2 bases removed from V and 0 bases from J, the gap between germline ends came to 9 bases. CDR3 sequence (DNA): TGTGCCAGCAGCTTATACACACTCAGCACAGATACGCAGTATTTT. Amino acid sequence: CASSLYTLSTDTQYF.

This clonotype was counted many times. The gene calls are TRBV27 and TRBJ2-1; possible D gene TRBD1, 5 bases. Germline V gene sequence: CDR1 MNHEY, CDR2 SMNVEV (reference sequence). Trimming cost V 6 bases and J 8 bases, with 20 bases left between them. The CDR3 is 15 amino acids. The CDR3 coding sequence is TGTGCCAGCAGCCGGATAGGTCAGGGCGGAGATGAGCAGTTCTTC. Protein sequence: CASSRIGQGGDEQFF.

This clonotype was recorded a few times. The rearrangement links TRBV29-1 to TRBJ2-7; 7 bases line up with TRBD1. Germline CDR1 and CDR2: SQVTM and ANQGSEA. V shed 0 bases and J 1 base; nucleotides not matched to a gene: 6. The CDR3 extends over 15 amino acids. This CDR3 is CSVEDLTGVSYEQYF. The CDR3 region has the DNA TGCAGCGTTGAAGATTTAACAGGGGTATCCTACGAGCAGTACTTC.

There are a few counts of this clonotype. The chain is built from TRBV11-2 and TRBJ2-3, with 13 bases fitting TRBD2. Trimming cost V 1 base and J 1 base; bases outside gene matches: 5. Germline CDR1 reads SGHAT; CDR2 reads FQNNGV. The CDR3 sequence is 18 residues long. The CDR3 DNA sequence: TGTGCCAGCAGCTTAGTGCGACTAGCGGGAGGCCGCACAGATACGCAGTATTTT. It yields the protein CASSLVRLAGGRTDTQYF. The full variable domain, completed using reference TRBV11-2 and TRBJ2-3, is EAGVAQSPRYKIIEKRQSVAFWCNPISGHATLYWYQQILGQGPKLLIQFQNNGVVDDSQLPKDRFSAERLKGVDSTLKIQPAKLEDSAVYLCASSLVRLAGGRTDTQYFGPGTRLTVL.

This clonotype was seen at least ten times. The chain employs TRBV6-1 and TRBJ1-5; 7 bases agree with TRBD1. CDR1 is MNHNS, CDR2 SASEGT, per germline. The J segment lost 3 bases and the V segment lost 9 bases, leaving 5 bases of the junction unmatched. There are 13 residues in the CDR3. The DNA of the CDR3 is TGTGCCAGTACCGGGACAGTCAATCAGCCCCAGCATTTT. Protein: CASTGTVNQPQHF.